Sequencing of this T cell receptor (beta chain) was carried out in a study of cytomegalovirus exposure and HLA in healthy donors. Findings of the study overall: Under in vitro conditions, three CMV-associated chains were confirmed as specific for CMV antigens. Most TCRs appeared rarely, but some public TCRs recurred in many donors. Cytomegalovirus-associated status was assigned to approximately 160 TCR beta chains.

In its sample, this clone was seen once. Its target is unknown. This CDR3 spans 13 amino acids. The V gene lost 3 bases and the J gene lost 4 bases, with 6 bases spanning the gap. Germline loops: CDR1 MRHNA, CDR2 SNTAGT. Clones were read by immunoSEQ multiplex PCR, and TCRdb kept only the in-frame ones, dropping some. The sample lists about 83,000 clones, approximately 96% seen once, with 1.3% in the top ten. V gene TRBV6-4 combines with J gene TRBJ2-2; D not certain. This sequence originates from a young woman in good health and CMV-seronegative. The specimen sequenced was PBMCs. CDR3 in amino acids: CASSEIGTGELFF. CDR3 coding DNA: TGTGCCAGCAGTGAGATCGGCACCGGGGAGCTGTTTTTT.